Below, one TCR beta chain is given with its context. V shed 3 bases and J shed 5 bases, with 13 bases lying between them. The CDR3 extends over 15 amino acids. Germline lookup yields CDR1 WSHSY and CDR2 SAAADI. This entry is derived from a study of blood T cell repertoires in COVID-19. Study-level background: The United States, Italy and Spain were the sources of the acute and convalescent COVID-19 samples. T cells, B-cell-depleted T cells, or PBMCs supplied cDNA or gDNA.

In Seattle, patients joined the study during active infection and were tracked longitudinally. Per the original methods: Reference gene primer amplification gave nucleated cell count estimates. Here immunoSEQ multiplex PCR was the method, and the copy in TCRdb shows in-frame clones only, minus some. That table furnishes V, J and clone size, whereas the DNA furnished D and trimming. The sample has approximately 110,000 clones, roughly four fifths seen once; the top ten hold 6%. The sample taken for sequencing was peripheral blood. The clonotype was recovered from a man at least 80 years old with COVID-19, enrolled during active disease. The chain combines TRBV10-2 with TRBJ2-2; D is possibly TRBD2 (5 bases). The CDR3 DNA sequence: TGCGCCAGCAGTGACTTTGACGGGGAGACCGGGGAGCTGTTTTTT. It translates to CASSDFDGETGELFF.